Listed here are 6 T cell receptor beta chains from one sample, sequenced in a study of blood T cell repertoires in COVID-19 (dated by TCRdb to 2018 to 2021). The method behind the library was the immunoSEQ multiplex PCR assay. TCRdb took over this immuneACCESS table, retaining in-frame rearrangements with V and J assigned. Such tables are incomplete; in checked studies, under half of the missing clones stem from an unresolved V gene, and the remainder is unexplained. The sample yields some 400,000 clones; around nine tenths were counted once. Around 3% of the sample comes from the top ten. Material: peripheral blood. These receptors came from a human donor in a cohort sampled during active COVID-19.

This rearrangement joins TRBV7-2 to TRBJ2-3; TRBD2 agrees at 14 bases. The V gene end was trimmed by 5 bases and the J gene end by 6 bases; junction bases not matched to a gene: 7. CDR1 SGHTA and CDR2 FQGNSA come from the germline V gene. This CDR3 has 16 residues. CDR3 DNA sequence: TGTGCCAGCAGCACACGGACTAGCGGGGGGTCGGATACGCAGTATTTT. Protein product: CASSTRTSGGSDTQYF.

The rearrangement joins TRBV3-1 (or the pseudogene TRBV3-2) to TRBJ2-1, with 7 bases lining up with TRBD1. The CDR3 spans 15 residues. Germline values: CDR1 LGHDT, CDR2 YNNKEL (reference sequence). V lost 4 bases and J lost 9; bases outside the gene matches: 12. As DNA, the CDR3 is TGTGCCAGCAGCCCCGCCGGAAGGGGGCGAGGTGAGCAGTTCTTC. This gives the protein CASSPAGRGRGEQFF.

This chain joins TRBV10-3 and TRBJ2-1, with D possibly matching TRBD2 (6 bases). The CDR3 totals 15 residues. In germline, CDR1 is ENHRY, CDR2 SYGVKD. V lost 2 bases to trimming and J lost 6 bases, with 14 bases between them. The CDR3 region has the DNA TGTGCCATCAGTGAGAGGAGGGGTCGGGCCAATGAGCAGTTCTTC. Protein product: CAISERRGRANEQFF.

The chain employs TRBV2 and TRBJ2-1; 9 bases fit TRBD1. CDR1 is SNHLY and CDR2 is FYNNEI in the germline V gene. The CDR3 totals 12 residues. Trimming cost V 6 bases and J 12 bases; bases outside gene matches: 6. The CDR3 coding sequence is TGTGCCAGCAGGGTACCGGGACAGGGGCAGTTCTTC. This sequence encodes CASRVPGQGQFF.

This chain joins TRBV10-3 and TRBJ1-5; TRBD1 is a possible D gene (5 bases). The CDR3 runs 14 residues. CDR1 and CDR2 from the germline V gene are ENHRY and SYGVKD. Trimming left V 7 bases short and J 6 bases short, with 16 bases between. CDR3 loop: CAIKGVGTGQPQHF. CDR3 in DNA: TGTGCCATCAAGGGAGTGGGGACTGGTCAGCCCCAGCATTTT.

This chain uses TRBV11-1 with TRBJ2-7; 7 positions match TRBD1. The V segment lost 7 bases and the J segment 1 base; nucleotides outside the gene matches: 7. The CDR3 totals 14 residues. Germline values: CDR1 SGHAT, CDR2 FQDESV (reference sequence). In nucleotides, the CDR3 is TGTGCCAGCAAGAGGACAGGAACGTCCTACGAGCAGTACTTC. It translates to CASKRTGTSYEQYF. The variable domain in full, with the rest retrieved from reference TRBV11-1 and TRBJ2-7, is EAEVAQSPRYKITEKSQAVAFWCDPISGHATLYWYRQILGQGPELLVQFQDESVVDDSQLPKDRFSAERLKGVDSTLKIQPAELGDSAMYLCASKRTGTSYEQYFGPGTRLTVT.